The present T cell receptor (beta chain) was sequenced within a study of blood T cell repertoires in COVID-19. In the authors' workflow: Estimates of nucleated cell counts were drawn from the amplification of reference gene primers. Sequencing used immunoSEQ multiplex PCR; TCRdb keeps in-frame clones, though not all of them. Clone size and V and J calls were adopted from that table, with D and trimming inferred from the DNA. The sample contains 100,000 to 150,000 clones, around 87% of which appear only once. In germline, CDR1 is KGHSH, CDR2 LQKENI. This CDR3 spans 14 amino acids. The trim removed 4 bases at V and 7 bases at J, leaving 6 bases unmatched.

The V and J genes are TRBV18 and TRBJ1-2; 10 bases are a match to TRBD1. The source is a woman aged 60 to 75 with acute or convalescent COVID-19. Sequenced input: peripheral blood. CDR3 loop: CASSLRQGAPGYTF. The DNA for the CDR3 is TGTGCCAGCTCACTTCGACAGGGGGCGCCTGGCTACACCTTC.